These 3 T cell receptor beta chains share one sample of origin, sequenced in a study of T cells in Graves' hyperthyroidism and ophthalmopathy. TCR beta CDR3 sequences were amplified from RNA transcripts. An initial round of RT-PCR targeting the TCR CDR3 relied on the HTBI primer set. MiXCR, applied by TCRdb to the multiplex PCR reads, yields one record per CDR3 protein. The data show some 700,000 distinct CDR3 sequences, 15% to 20% seen once. Sequenced input: blood. These receptors were collected from a man aged 50 or older with Graves' hyperthyroidism.

Ten or more counts support this clonotype. V is TRBV12-3 or TRBV12-4 and J is TRBJ2-5, with D unresolved. The V end lost 5 bases, the J end lost 3 bases, and 13 bases lay between the germline ends. This CDR3 contains 14 residues. As DNA, the CDR3 is TGTGCCAGCAGTATGGGATCCCTCAAAGAGACCCAGTACTTC. The encoded protein is CASSMGSLKETQYF.

In DNA form, the CDR3 reads TGTGCCAGCAGCTTGCCCGGGCTGGGTACCGGGGAGCTGTTTTTT. This sequence encodes CASSLPGLGTGELFF. The chain carries TRBV7-9 and TRBJ2-2, with D unresolved. The ends were cut back, 3 bases at V and 5 bases at J, with 13 bases in the middle. The CDR3 covers 15 residues. CDR1 is SEHNR and CDR2 is FQNEAQ in the germline V gene (reference sequence).

A few counts support this clonotype. V and J are TRBV2 and TRBJ2-3, with TRBD2 identical over 16 bases. Germline CDR1 SNHLY, CDR2 FYNNEI. The CDR3 runs 19 residues. J gave up 3 bases and V 5 bases, and 11 bases lay outside the gene matches. CDR3 sequence reads: CASSRTGTSGRAETDTQYF. CDR3 in DNA: TGTGCCAGCAGTCGTACCGGGACTAGCGGGAGGGCCGAGACAGATACGCAGTATTTT.